These 25 T cell receptor beta chains were sequenced from one sample in a study of response to subunit inactivated influenza vaccine. From the RT-PCR reads, TCRdb called clonotypes with MiXCR, one entry per CDR3 protein. This table holds fewer than 650,000 distinct CDR3 sequences, approximately 13% found once. The specimen comprised PBMCs from blood, sampled more than 35 days after vaccination. The receptors were gathered from a man in his fifties who received an inactivated influenza vaccine.

This clonotype was detected only once. V usage is TRBV6-2 or TRBV6-3 and J usage is TRBJ2-7, with D possibly TRBD1 on 6 matching bases. The V and J ends lost 6 bases and 1 base respectively, with 13 bases between them. The CDR3 length is 14 residues. The germline gives CDR1 MNHEY, CDR2 SVGEGT. CDR3 residues: CASRAQGYSYEQYF. In DNA, the CDR3 is TGTGCCAGCAGAGCACAGGGATATTCCTACGAGCAGTACTTC.

The J gene is TRBJ2-7, the V gene TRBV20-1; 7 bases line up with TRBD1. Germline CDR1 and CDR2: DFQATT and SNEGSKA (reference sequence). This CDR3 is 12 amino acids long. Trimming took 5 bases from V and 0 from J; bases not matched to a gene: 1. The CDR3 DNA sequence: TGCAGTGCTTGGGACAGCTCCTACGAGCAGTACTTC. This encodes CSAWDSSYEQYF.

The chain combines TRBV27 with TRBJ2-1, with TRBD2 matching 9 bases. The CDR3 totals 16 residues. The germline CDR1 and CDR2 sequences are MNHEY and SMNVEV (reference sequence). J lost 1 base, V lost 10 bases, and 11 bases had no gene match. The CDR3 here is CATRLSGRISYNEQFF. The CDR3 DNA reads TGTGCCACCCGGTTAAGCGGGAGGATTTCCTACAATGAGCAGTTCTTC.

The sample holds a few counts of this clonotype. The chain employs TRBV20-1 and TRBJ2-7; D might be TRBD2 (6 bases). The length of the CDR3 is 12 residues. The V end was cut by 4 bases, the J end by 6 bases, with 13 bases between. CDR1 DFQATT and CDR2 SNEGSKA come from the germline V gene (reference sequence). CDR3 in amino acids: CSANREVGEQYF. The CDR3 bases are TGCAGTGCTAATAGGGAGGTTGGCGAGCAGTACTTC.

There are many counts of this clonotype. The chain has TRBV20-1 and TRBJ1-1; 10 nucleotides agree with TRBD1. Germline trimming cut 3 bases from V and 4 bases from J; bases unmatched to any gene: 2. Germline-derived CDR1 and CDR2 are DFQATT and SNEGSKA (reference sequence). This CDR3 has 13 amino acids. This CDR3 is CSARDRGTTEAFF. CDR3 nucleotide sequence: TGCAGTGCTAGGGACAGGGGGACCACTGAAGCTTTCTTT.

The chain has TRBV12-3 or TRBV12-4 and TRBJ1-2; D uncertain. V was cut by 3 bases and J by 2 bases, with 7 bases left in between. The CDR3 runs 13 residues. CDR3 amino acids: CASSFSGNYGYTF. DNA for the CDR3: TGTGCCAGCAGTTTCAGTGGGAACTATGGCTACACCTTC.

This clonotype was counted only a few times. The chain employs TRBV28 and TRBJ2-3; tentatively, D is TRBD2 (6 bases). Between the trimmed V and J ends, which lost 1 base and 0 bases, there was a span of 17 bases. The CDR3 spans 18 residues. Germline V gives CDR1 MDHEN, CDR2 SYDVKM. The DNA of the CDR3 is TGTGCCAGCAGTTTATACTCGGGAGAGAGCACTAGCACAGATACGCAGTATTTT. It specifies CASSLYSGESTSTDTQYF.

The chain combines TRBV10-3 with TRBJ2-3, with 10 bases that match TRBD2. CDR1 is ENHRY, CDR2 SYGVKD, per germline. With V trimmed by 10 bases and J by 4 bases, 8 bases remained unmatched. This CDR3 region has 14 residues. DNA of the CDR3: TGTGCCACCCAAGCGGGGGGGTGGGCAGATACGCAGTATTTT. This sequence encodes CATQAGGWADTQYF.

CDR3 DNA sequence: TGTGCCAGCAGAACCAAACCACAGGGGACAGATACGCAGTATTTT. Translation gives CASRTKPQGTDTQYF. This chain links TRBV6-1 with TRBJ2-3, with 7 bases that match TRBD1. J was trimmed by 3 bases and V by 6 bases; bases with no gene match: 9. Per the germline V gene, CDR1 is MNHNS and CDR2 is SASEGT. The CDR3 is 15 residues long.

This clonotype showed up many times. The chain employs TRBV12-3 or TRBV12-4 and TRBJ2-1; 7 bases are a match to TRBD2. The CDR3 sequence is 16 residues long. Losses at the gene ends were 0 bases for V and 2 bases for J; bases not matched to a gene: 4. The CDR3 region is CASSLAGGSTYNEQFF. The CDR3 DNA reads as TGTGCCAGCAGTTTAGCGGGCGGGAGTACCTACAATGAGCAGTTCTTC.

The rearrangement uses TRBV29-1 and TRBJ1-2; D is unclear. The CDR3 extends over 13 amino acids. V lost 4 bases to trimming and J lost 5 bases, with 14 bases between them. Germline V CDR1 and CDR2: SQVTM, ANQGSEA. This CDR3 reads CSVVDKGEYGYTF. The CDR3 region has the DNA TGCAGCGTTGTAGACAAGGGAGAGTATGGCTACACCTTC.

This clonotype occurred a few times. The genes are TRBV4-2 and TRBJ2-7, with unresolved D. Per germline, CDR1 LGHNA and CDR2 YNFKEQ. The CDR3 totals 15 residues. With 0 bases removed from V and 0 bases from J, the gap between germline ends came to 9 bases. The CDR3 loop reads CASSQESVSSYEQYF. CDR3 DNA sequence: TGTGCCAGCAGCCAAGAATCGGTCAGCTCCTACGAGCAGTACTTC.

The chain recombines TRBV7-9 with TRBJ2-2; 11 nucleotides line up with TRBD2. The CDR3 loop spans 17 amino acids. The germline CDR1 and CDR2 sequences are SEHNR and FQNEAQ (reference sequence). V was clipped by 5 bases and J by 0 bases; unmatched bases: 5. CDR3 loop: CASSPVAGGANTGELFF. The CDR3, as DNA: TGTGCCAGCAGCCCCGTAGCGGGAGGGGCGAACACCGGGGAGCTGTTTTTT.

This clonotype was detected only a few times. J is TRBJ2-6 and V is TRBV11-2; D perhaps matches TRBD1 (6 bases). CDR1 and CDR2 from the germline V gene are SGHAT and FQNNGV. The CDR3 spans 18 residues. V lost 2 bases and J 0 bases, leaving 14 bases between the germline ends. CDR3 loop: CASSLIPGANSGANVLTF. In nucleotides, the CDR3 is TGTGCCAGCAGCTTAATTCCAGGGGCAAACTCTGGGGCCAACGTCCTGACTTTC.

A note on this clonotype: An end of the junction does not agree with germline; a read error may underlie this. V is TRBV20-1 and J is TRBJ2-3; the match to TRBD2 covers 12 bases. The CDR3 has 18 residues. Per the germline V gene, CDR1 is DFQATT and CDR2 is SNEGSKA (reference sequence). As DNA, the CDR3 is TGCTGTGCTAGAGATCTAGGACTAGCGGGGCCTAGCACAGATACGCAGTATTTT. Its protein product is CCARDLGLAGPSTDTQYF.

The V and J genes are TRBV9 and TRBJ2-2, with D perhaps given as TRBD1 or TRBD2 (5 bases each). The length of the CDR3 is 15 residues. The germline V and J ends were trimmed by 4 bases and 1 base, with 11 bases remaining between them. Germline V CDR1 and CDR2: SGDLS, YYNGEE. This chain's CDR3 is CASSSGTENTGELFF. The CDR3 DNA reads TGTGCCAGCAGCTCCGGGACGGAGAACACCGGGGAGCTGTTTTTT.

The rearrangement uses TRBV6-5 and TRBJ2-7, with D possibly called TRBD1 or TRBD2 (5 bases each). CDR3 length: 12 residues. CDR1 and CDR2 (germline): MNHEY, SVGAGI. Trimming took 7 bases from V and 0 from J, leaving 7 bases between them. The CDR3 DNA reads as TGTGCCAGCATGGGGGACTCCTACGAGCAGTACTTC. Its protein product is CASMGDSYEQYF.

The chain employs TRBV5-1 and TRBJ2-1, with 9 positions matching TRBD2. This CDR3 spans 14 amino acids. J lost 4 bases, V lost 6 bases, and 5 bases had no gene match. Germline lookup yields CDR1 SGHRS and CDR2 YFSETQ. The CDR3 sequence is CASKTSGQYNEQFF. In DNA, the CDR3 is TGCGCCAGCAAGACTAGCGGACAATACAATGAGCAGTTCTTC.

This clonotype came up a few times. This chain joins TRBV6-2 or TRBV6-3 and TRBJ2-7; the D gene is possibly TRBD2 (6 bases). This CDR3 has 16 amino acids. Germline V gives CDR1 MNHEY, CDR2 SVGEGT. The germline V and J ends were trimmed by 2 bases and 3 bases, with 17 bases remaining between them. CDR3 in amino acids: CASSYGLGQGGYEQYF. The CDR3 DNA sequence: TGTGCCAGCAGTTACGGTTTGGGGCAGGGAGGCTACGAGCAGTACTTC.

The CDR3 DNA reads as TGTGCCAGCAGTTTATCTTCGCGAGGGAATGAAAAACTGTTTTTT. Encoded protein: CASSLSSRGNEKLFF. This rearrangement joins TRBV12-3 or TRBV12-4 to TRBJ1-4; D gene uncertain. V was cut by 2 bases and J by 5 bases, with 12 bases left in between. The CDR3 is 15 amino acids.

This clonotype was seen more than once but under ten times. V and J are TRBV20-1 and TRBJ2-1; 8 bases are shared with TRBD2. Germline V gene sequence: CDR1 DFQATT, CDR2 SNEGSKA (reference sequence). V lost 8 bases and J lost 7; bases outside the gene matches: 10. The CDR3 length is 13 residues. The CDR3 sequence: CSPLFGGANEQFF. The CDR3 nucleotides read TGCAGTCCTCTCTTCGGGGGGGCGAATGAGCAGTTCTTC.

This clonotype was found many times. As DNA, the CDR3 is TGTGCCAGCAGTTTTAGCGAGCCTAGCACAGATACGCAGTATTTT. It translates to CASSFSEPSTDTQYF. This chain uses TRBV6-5 with TRBJ2-3, with D perhaps matching TRBD2 (5 bases). Germline lookup yields CDR1 MNHEY and CDR2 SVGAGI. The CDR3 consists of 15 residues. The V end was cut by 4 bases, the J end by 0 bases, with 11 bases between.

This chain connects TRBV6-1 to TRBJ2-1; 8 nucleotides agree with TRBD1. CDR1 is MNHNS, CDR2 SASEGT, per germline. Trimming at V came to 6 bases and at J to 0 bases, leaving 7 bases not matched to a gene. This CDR3 is 16 amino acids long. The CDR3 loop is CASRARGRGSYNEQFF. CDR3 DNA sequence: TGTGCCAGCAGGGCCAGGGGGCGAGGCTCCTACAATGAGCAGTTCTTC.

The chain joins TRBV24-1 to TRBJ2-2; the match to TRBD2 covers 8 bases. CDR1 KGHDR and CDR2 SFDVKD come from the germline V gene. The CDR3 sequence is 16 residues long. J lost 4 bases, V lost 6 bases, and 9 bases had no gene match. CDR3 sequence (DNA): TGTGCCACCAGTCACCCCGGGGGGGCGCGCACCGGGGAGCTGTTTTTT. It encodes CATSHPGGARTGELFF.

In this sample, this clonotype turned up a few times. The chain uses TRBV18 and TRBJ1-1; D perhaps matches TRBD1 (6 bases). Germline loops: CDR1 KGHSH, CDR2 LQKENI. V lost 3 bases to trimming and J lost 7 bases, with 18 bases between them. The CDR3 runs to 15 residues. The DNA of the CDR3 is TGTGCCAGCTCACCGAAAACCGGGACATATAGTGAAGCTTTCTTT. As protein: CASSPKTGTYSEAFF.